The entry that follows covers one T cell receptor beta chain sequence. An end of the junction does not agree with germline; a read error may underlie this. Germline values: CDR1 MNHEY, CDR2 SMNVEV (reference sequence). The CDR3 totals 19 residues. This record comes from a study of blood T cell repertoires in COVID-19. Turning to the study itself: COVID-19 samples collected from the United States, Italy and Spain covered acute and convalescent phases.

The data were produced by immunoSEQ multiplex PCR, yet TCRdb's version contains in-frame clones alone and is incomplete. This table has about 64,000 clones, 75% to 90% appearing once. The origin of this receptor is a man of 80 years or more with acute or convalescent COVID-19. The rearrangement links TRBV27 to TRBJ2-2; 7 bases agree with TRBD1. The sample comprised peripheral blood. CDR3 DNA sequence: TGTGCCAGCAGTTTATACTCCGGGGTGGGACAGCTGAACTCCGGGGAGCTGTTTTTT. This codes for CASSLYSGVGQLNSGELFF.